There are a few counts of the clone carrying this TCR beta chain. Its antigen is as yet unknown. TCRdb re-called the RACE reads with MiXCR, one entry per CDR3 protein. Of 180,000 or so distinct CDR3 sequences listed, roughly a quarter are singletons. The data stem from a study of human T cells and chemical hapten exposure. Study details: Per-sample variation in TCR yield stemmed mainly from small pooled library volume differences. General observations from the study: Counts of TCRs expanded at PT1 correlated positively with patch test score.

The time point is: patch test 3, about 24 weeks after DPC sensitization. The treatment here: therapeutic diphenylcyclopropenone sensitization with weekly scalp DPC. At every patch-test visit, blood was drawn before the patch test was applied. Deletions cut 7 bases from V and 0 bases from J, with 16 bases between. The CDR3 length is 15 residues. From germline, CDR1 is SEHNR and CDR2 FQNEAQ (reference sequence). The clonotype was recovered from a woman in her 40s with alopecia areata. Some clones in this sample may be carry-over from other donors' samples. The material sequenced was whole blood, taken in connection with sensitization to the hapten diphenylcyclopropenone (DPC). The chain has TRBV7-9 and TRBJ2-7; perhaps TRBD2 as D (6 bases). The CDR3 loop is CASNPGLPDSYEQYF. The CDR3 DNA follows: TGTGCCAGCAACCCGGGACTCCCCGACTCCTACGAGCAGTACTTC. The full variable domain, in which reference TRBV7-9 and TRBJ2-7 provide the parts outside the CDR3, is DTGVSQNPRHKITKRGQNVTFRCDPISEHNRLYWYRQTLGQGPEFLTYFQNEAQLEKSRLLSDRFSAERPKGSFSTLEIQRTEQGDSAMYLCASNPGLPDSYEQYFGPGTRLTVT.